In this sample, the clone carrying this T cell receptor beta chain turned up a few times. These data are taken from a study of blood T cell repertoires in COVID-19. Looking at the study overall: COVID-19 samples from acute and convalescent phases originated in the United States, Italy and Spain. The cDNA or gDNA used as material had been derived from T cells, B-cell-depleted T cells, or PBMCs.

Authors' processing steps: Amplified reference gene primers provided the basis for estimating nucleated cell counts. Generated by immunoSEQ multiplex PCR, the TCRdb table keeps only in-frame clones and is missing some. The D gene and trimming were derived from the DNA, and the V and J assignments and clone size from that table. The sample consists of 60,000 to 85,000 clones, approximately 79% of them appearing once. Per the germline V gene, CDR1 is SGHTA and CDR2 is FQGNSA. The CDR3 spans 12 residues. V was cut by 0 bases and J by 6 bases, with 5 bases left in between. Sequences were obtained from peripheral blood. V is TRBV7-2 and J is TRBJ1-1, with unresolved D. This receptor was identified in a human donor with acute or convalescent COVID-19. The donor label of this sample is uncertain. The CDR3 loop reads CASSLARAEAFF. CDR3 DNA: TGTGCCAGCAGCTTAGCGCGTGCTGAAGCTTTCTTT.